This TCR beta chain was captured by sequencing in a study of Ad26.COV2.S vaccination and SARS-CoV-2 variants. Treatment in this sample: some 20 received Ad26.COV2.S at low or high dose, single or two shots; about 5 received placebo; per-sample allocation not given. After the first vaccine or placebo injection, samples were drawn on day 63. Some clones are missing from TCRdb's copy, which holds only in-frame ones; the method was immunoSEQ multiplex PCR. The data show around 400,000 clones, approximately 89% seen once. From germline, CDR1 is MNHEY and CDR2 SVGAGI. The CDR3 runs to 13 residues. Germline trimming cut 5 bases from V and 8 bases from J; bases unmatched to any gene: 7.

This receptor was taken from a person aged 18 to 59 who received the Ad26.COV2.S COVID-19 vaccine or a placebo. Sequencing used peripheral blood, obtained in a trial of Ad26.COV2.S vaccine versus placebo. The V gene is TRBV6-5, the J gene TRBJ1-2; 8 bases match TRBD1. CDR3 in amino acids: CASSTDREGGYTF. Here the CDR3 DNA reads TGTGCCAGCAGTACGGACAGGGAGGGAGGCTACACCTTC.